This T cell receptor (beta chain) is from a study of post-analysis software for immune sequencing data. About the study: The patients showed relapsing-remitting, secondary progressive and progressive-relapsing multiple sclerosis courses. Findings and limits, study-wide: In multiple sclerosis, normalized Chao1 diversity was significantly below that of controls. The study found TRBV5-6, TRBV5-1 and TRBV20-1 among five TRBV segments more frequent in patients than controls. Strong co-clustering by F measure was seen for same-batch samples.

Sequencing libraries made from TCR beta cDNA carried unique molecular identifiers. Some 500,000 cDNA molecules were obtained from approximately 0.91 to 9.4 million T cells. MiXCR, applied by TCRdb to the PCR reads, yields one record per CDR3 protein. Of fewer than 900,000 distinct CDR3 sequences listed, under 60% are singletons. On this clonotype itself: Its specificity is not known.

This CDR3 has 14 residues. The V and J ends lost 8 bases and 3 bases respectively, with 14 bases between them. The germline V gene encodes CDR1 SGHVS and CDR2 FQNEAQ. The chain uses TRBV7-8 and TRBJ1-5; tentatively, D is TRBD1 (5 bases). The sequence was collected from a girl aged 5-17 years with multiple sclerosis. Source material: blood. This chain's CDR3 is CASSPDSFNQPQHF. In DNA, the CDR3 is TGTGCCAGCTCCCCTGACAGCTTCAATCAGCCCCAGCATTTT.